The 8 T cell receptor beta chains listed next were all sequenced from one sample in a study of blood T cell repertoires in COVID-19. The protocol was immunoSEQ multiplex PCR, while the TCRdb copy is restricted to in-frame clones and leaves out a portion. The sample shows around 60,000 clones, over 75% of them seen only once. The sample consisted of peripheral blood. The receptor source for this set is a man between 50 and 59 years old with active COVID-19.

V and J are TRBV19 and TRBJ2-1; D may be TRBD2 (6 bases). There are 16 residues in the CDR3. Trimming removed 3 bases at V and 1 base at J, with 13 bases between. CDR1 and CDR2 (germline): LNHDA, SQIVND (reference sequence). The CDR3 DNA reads TGTGCCAGTAGTATTAAAGATCGGGGGTCCTACAATGAGCAGTTCTTC. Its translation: CASSIKDRGSYNEQFF.

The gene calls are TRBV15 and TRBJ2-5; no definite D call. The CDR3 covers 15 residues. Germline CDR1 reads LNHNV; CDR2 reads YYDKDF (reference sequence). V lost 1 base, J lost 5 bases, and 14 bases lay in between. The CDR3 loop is CATSRADPGSETQYF. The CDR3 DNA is TGTGCCACCAGCAGAGCAGACCCCGGGTCGGAGACCCAGTACTTC.

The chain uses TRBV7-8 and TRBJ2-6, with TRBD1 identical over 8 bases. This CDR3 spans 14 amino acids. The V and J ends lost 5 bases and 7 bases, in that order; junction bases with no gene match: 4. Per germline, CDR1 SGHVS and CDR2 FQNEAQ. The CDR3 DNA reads TGTGCCAGCAGCGAACAGGGGGTAGCCAACGTCCTGACTTTC. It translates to CASSEQGVANVLTF.

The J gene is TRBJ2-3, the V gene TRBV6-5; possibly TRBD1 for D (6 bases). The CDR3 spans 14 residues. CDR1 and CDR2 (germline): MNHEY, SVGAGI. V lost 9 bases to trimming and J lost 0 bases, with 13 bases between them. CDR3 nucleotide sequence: TGTGCCAGTGCCAGGGGCGTAAGCACAGATACGCAGTATTTT. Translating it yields CASARGVSTDTQYF.

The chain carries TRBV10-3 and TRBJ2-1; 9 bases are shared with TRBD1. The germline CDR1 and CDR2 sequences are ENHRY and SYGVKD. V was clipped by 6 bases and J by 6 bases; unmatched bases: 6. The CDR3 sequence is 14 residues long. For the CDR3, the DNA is TGTGCCATCAGGACGGGACAGGGCTTCAATGAGCAGTTCTTC. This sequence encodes CAIRTGQGFNEQFF.

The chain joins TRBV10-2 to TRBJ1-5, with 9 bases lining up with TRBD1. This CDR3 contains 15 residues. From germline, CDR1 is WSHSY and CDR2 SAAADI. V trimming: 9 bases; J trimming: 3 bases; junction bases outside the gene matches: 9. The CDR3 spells CASSRDRANNQPQHF. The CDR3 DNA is TGCGCCAGTAGCCGGGACAGGGCAAACAATCAGCCCCAGCATTTT.

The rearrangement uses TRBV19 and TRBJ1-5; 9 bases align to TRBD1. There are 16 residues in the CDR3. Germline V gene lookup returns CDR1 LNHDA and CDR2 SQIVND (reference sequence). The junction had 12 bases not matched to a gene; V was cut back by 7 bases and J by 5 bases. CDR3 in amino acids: CASTPGTGKAYQPQHF. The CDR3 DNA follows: TGTGCCAGTACCCCAGGGACAGGGAAGGCGTATCAGCCCCAGCATTTT.

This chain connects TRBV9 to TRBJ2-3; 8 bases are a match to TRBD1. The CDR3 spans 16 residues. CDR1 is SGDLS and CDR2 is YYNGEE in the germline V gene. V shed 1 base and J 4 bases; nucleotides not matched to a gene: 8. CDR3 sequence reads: CASSVFSGGGADTQYF. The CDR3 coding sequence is TGTGCCAGCAGCGTATTTTCAGGGGGCGGCGCAGATACGCAGTATTTT.